This T cell receptor (beta chain) was obtained from a study of siplizumab effects on memory and regulatory T cells. Findings of the study overall: Suppressive function of proliferating Tregs from siplizumab cultures was not confirmed.

The CDR3 has 12 residues. Trimming took 5 bases from V and 8 from J, leaving 12 bases between them. Germline CDR1 reads SGHNT; CDR2 reads YENEEA. On this clone itself: Antigen: not known.

Sequenced by immunoSEQ multiplex PCR; TCRdb stores in-frame clones only, minus some. The top ten hold around 5% of the sample, which has roughly 75,000 clones, around 93% seen once. The genes are TRBV11-3 and TRBJ1-2, with D perhaps TRBD1 (5 bases). The sequenced material came from CD8+ T cells sorted from blood. This TCR was sampled from a human donor in good health. This CDR3 is CASSPGLWGYTF. The CDR3 DNA is TGTGCCAGCAGCCCAGGGTTGTGGGGCTACACCTTC.